Listed below are T cell receptor beta chains from one sample, sequenced in a study of blood T cells in healthy people across ages. One entry per CDR3 protein, called by TCRdb with MiXCR from the 5' RACE reads. This sample has some 1,500,000 distinct CDR3 sequences, with roughly two fifths found just once. Sequencing used blood. The receptors originated from a woman aged 18-29 years in good health. CDR3s include the opening cysteine and the closing phenylalanine or tryptophan. D genes are given only for firm matches. For some rows the clone size is stated as once, few or many, or as a class when expanded; others skip it.

>TRBV5-1|TRBJ2-6|few|NA
CASSLVAVSGANVLTF
TGCGCCAGCAGCTTGGTAGCTGTCTCTGGGGCCAACGTCCTGACTTTC
>TRBV12-3/TRBV12-4|TRBJ2-5|few|TRBD1
CASSVDRATEQYF
TGTGCCAGCAGCGTGGACAGGGCAACTGAGCAGTACTTC
>TRBV20-1|TRBJ2-7|NA|TRBD2
CSAIVTSGTYEQYF
TGCAGTGCTATTGTCACTAGCGGAACCTACGAGCAGTACTTC
>TRBV6-5|TRBJ1-2|NA|NA
CASRSGGDGYTF
TGCGCCAGCAGGTCCGGGGGAGATGGCTACACCTTC
>TRBV4-3|TRBJ1-2|few|NA
CASSQVNRVGYTF
TGCGCCAGCAGCCAAGTGAATCGGGTTGGCTACACCTTC
>TRBV28|TRBJ1-4|NA|NA
CASSFAGVGEKLFF
TGTGCCAGCAGTTTCGCCGGCGTAGGGGAAAAACTGTTTTTT
>TRBV20-1|TRBJ2-7|NA|NA
CSVPSRARLSYEQYF
TGCAGTGTTCCAAGCCGGGCCCGGCTCTCCTACGAGCAGTACTTC
>TRBV29-1|TRBJ2-5|NA|TRBD2
CSVPGLGSETQYF
TGCAGCGTGCCGGGACTAGGGTCAGAGACCCAGTACTTC
>TRBV5-1|TRBJ2-7|NA|NA
CASSLSSGKLHEQYF
TGCGCCAGCAGCTTGTCCAGCGGAAAGCTCCACGAGCAGTACTTC
>TRBV12-3/TRBV12-4|TRBJ1-4|NA|NA
CASRLLKGSTNEKLFF
TGTGCCAGCAGGCTTCTTAAGGGCTCGACTAATGAAAAACTGTTTTTT
>TRBV5-1|TRBJ2-1|NA|TRBD2
CASSFSGWSYNEQFF
TGCGCCAGCAGCTTTAGCGGGTGGTCCTACAATGAGCAGTTCTTC
>TRBV6-5|TRBJ2-6|NA|NA
CASSYSEGGSGANVLTF
TGTGCCAGCAGTTACTCAGAGGGGGGCTCTGGGGCCAACGTCCTGACTTTC
>TRBV12-3/TRBV12-4|TRBJ2-3|few|TRBD2
CASSRPGLGADTQYF
TGTGCCAGCAGTCGGCCGGGACTAGGAGCAGATACGCAGTATTTT
>TRBV29-1|TRBJ1-2|NA|NA
CSDEGNGYGYTF
TGCAGCGATGAAGGCAACGGCTATGGCTATACCTTC
>TRBV4-3|TRBJ2-7|few|NA
CASSQENGPAYEQYF
TGCGCCAGCAGCCAAGAGAACGGGCCCGCCTACGAGCAGTACTTC
>TRBV18|TRBJ1-5|NA|NA
CASSPIRQGRNQPQHF
TGTGCCAGCTCACCAATAAGGCAGGGCCGGAATCAGCCCCAGCATTTT
>TRBV20-1|TRBJ2-7|many|NA
CSARDGGFHEQYF
TGCAGTGCTAGAGATGGCGGGTTTCACGAGCAGTACTTC
>TRBV11-2|TRBJ2-3|few|NA
CASSPGKTSTDTQYF
TGTGCCAGCAGCCCCGGGAAAACGAGCACAGATACGCAGTATTTT
>TRBV5-1|TRBJ2-1|NA|NA
CASSIGRADYNEQFF
TGCGCCAGCAGCATCGGACGAGCGGACTACAATGAGCAGTTCTTC
>TRBV7-2|TRBJ1-4|NA|NA
CASSLEGQGRWANEKLFF
TGTGCCAGCAGCTTAGAGGGGCAGGGTCGGTGGGCTAATGAAAAACTGTTTTTT
>TRBV12-3/TRBV12-4|TRBJ2-1|NA|NA
CAIIRGSSHNEQFF
TGTGCCATCATAAGGGGGAGCTCCCACAATGAGCAGTTCTTC
>TRBV7-2|TRBJ2-7|few|NA
CASSPKGGRVVNEQYF
TGTGCCAGCAGCCCCAAGGGGGGGAGAGTCGTCAACGAGCAGTACTTC
>TRBV5-1|TRBJ2-5|NA|TRBD2
CASSFLAGRQETQYF
TGCGCCAGCAGCTTTCTAGCGGGGCGGCAAGAGACCCAGTACTTC
>TRBV18|TRBJ1-1|NA|NA
CASSSDGQPEAFF
TGTGCCAGCTCATCGGACGGGCAGCCTGAAGCTTTCTTT
>TRBV4-1|TRBJ2-1|few|NA
CASSQQMTGNEQFF
TGCGCCAGCAGCCAGCAGATGACGGGCAATGAGCAGTTCTTC
>TRBV12-3/TRBV12-4|TRBJ1-2|NA|NA
CASSPSGTPTGGYTF
TGTGCCAGCAGTCCCTCCGGGACACCCACGGGGGGCTACACCTTC
>TRBV4-3|TRBJ2-3|NA|NA
CASSQETLNTQYF
TGCGCCAGCAGCCAAGAGACTCTGAATACGCAGTATTTT
>TRBV27|TRBJ2-1|few|NA
CASSLRALPGHNEQFF
TGTGCCAGCAGTTTAAGGGCCCTCCCTGGCCACAATGAGCAGTTCTTC
>TRBV6-6|TRBJ2-5|NA|NA
CASSFGVATETQYF
TGTGCCAGCAGCTTCGGGGTAGCTACCGAGACTCAGTACTTC
>TRBV7-2|TRBJ1-5|few|NA
CASSRDYQPQHF
TGTGCCAGCTCTAGGGACTATCAGCCCCAGCATTTT
>TRBV9|TRBJ1-1|NA|NA
CASSVAPLAGKGTEAFF
TGTGCCAGCAGCGTAGCTCCCCTAGCCGGTAAAGGTACTGAAGCTTTCTTT
>TRBV6-5|TRBJ1-2|NA|NA
CASSSHAGGNGYTF
TGTGCCAGCAGTTCCCATGCCGGGGGGAATGGCTACACCTTC
>TRBV21-1|TRBJ1-5|few|NA
CASSKPDQPQHF
TGTGCCAGCAGCAAACCAGATCAGCCCCAGCATTTT
>TRBV6-6|TRBJ2-5|few|TRBD1
CASSYGTDQETQYF
TGTGCCAGCAGTTACGGGACAGACCAAGAGACCCAGTACTTC
>TRBV20-1|TRBJ2-1|NA|NA
CSGLWDSNNEQFF
TGCAGTGGGCTTTGGGACTCAAACAATGAGCAGTTCTTC
>TRBV25-1|TRBJ2-5|few|NA
CASSAGRLQETQYF
TGTGCCAGCAGTGCGGGACGGCTCCAAGAGACCCAGTACTTC
>TRBV7-9|TRBJ1-2|few|NA
CASSLVGPPYGYTF
TGTGCCAGCAGCTTAGTGGGGCCCCCCTATGGCTACACCTTC
>TRBV19|TRBJ1-1|NA|TRBD1
CASTSGTADEAFF
TGTGCCAGTACATCGGGGACAGCTGATGAAGCTTTCTTT
>TRBV20-1|TRBJ1-2|few|TRBD1
CSAQQGAHGYTF
TGCAGTGCTCAACAGGGGGCACATGGCTACACCTTC
>TRBV28|TRBJ2-7|NA|TRBD1
CASSLTGTGFYEQYF
TGTGCCAGCAGTTTAACCGGGACAGGGTTCTACGAGCAGTACTTC
>TRBV20-1|TRBJ2-2|NA|TRBD2
CSARRLAGANTGELFF
TGCAGTGCTAGACGTTTAGCGGGGGCGAACACCGGGGAGCTGTTTTTT
>TRBV4-1|TRBJ2-1|few|NA
CASSQAPGLYDNEQFF
TGCGCCAGCAGCCAAGCCCCGGGACTGTATGACAATGAGCAGTTCTTC
>TRBV5-1|TRBJ2-5|NA|NA
CASSYDSGTPGGEQYF
TGCGCCAGCAGCTACGATTCCGGGACGCCGGGTGGTGAGCAGTACTTC
>TRBV20-1|TRBJ2-1|NA|TRBD2
CSANVGSGIVEQFF
TGCAGTGCTAATGTTGGTAGCGGGATTGTTGAGCAGTTCTTC
>TRBV9|TRBJ2-1|NA|NA
CASRAWSGTDNEQFF
TGTGCCAGCAGAGCCTGGTCCGGGACGGATAATGAGCAGTTCTTC
>TRBV13|TRBJ2-5|NA|TRBD2
CASSLGGGARLYQETQYF
TGTGCCAGCAGCCTCGGGGGGGGGGCGAGATTGTACCAAGAGACCCAGTACTTC
>TRBV28|TRBJ2-1|few|TRBD1
CASSLTGVGEQFF
TGTGCCAGCAGCCTGACAGGGGTTGGTGAGCAGTTCTTC
>TRBV5-1|TRBJ2-2|NA|NA
CASSLAHSTGELFF
TGCGCCAGCAGCTTGGCACACTCCACCGGGGAGCTGTTTTTT
>TRBV4-3|TRBJ2-7|NA|TRBD1
CASSQGLGQGLRSSYEQYF
TGCGCCAGCAGCCAAGGATTGGGACAGGGTCTTAGGAGCTCCTACGAGCAGTACTTC
>TRBV4-1|TRBJ2-7|few|NA
CASSQRILSSYNEQYF
TGCGCCAGCAGCCAGCGCATTCTTTCCTCCTACAATGAGCAGTACTTC
>TRBV10-3|TRBJ1-2|NA|NA
CAISRGSDYGYTF
TGTGCCATCAGCCGGGGATCAGACTATGGCTACACCTTC
>TRBV27|TRBJ2-3|NA|NA
CASSLSWASTDTQYF
TGTGCCAGCAGTTTAAGTTGGGCTAGCACAGATACGCAGTATTTT
>TRBV20-1|TRBJ2-1|few|TRBD2
CSADPIAGSSYNEQFF
TGCAGTGCTGATCCTATAGCGGGGAGCTCCTACAATGAGCAGTTCTTC
>TRBV29-1|TRBJ1-4|few|NA
CSVAWGAEKLFF
TGCAGCGTTGCTTGGGGTGCTGAAAAACTGTTTTTT
>TRBV9|TRBJ2-2|NA|TRBD2
CASSILAELLREDTGELFF
TGTGCCAGCAGTATTCTAGCGGAGCTATTACGCGAGGACACCGGGGAGCTGTTTTTT
>TRBV7-9|TRBJ2-1|NA|TRBD2
CASSLGRSSGTLKQFF
TGTGCCAGCAGCTTAGGTAGATCTAGCGGGACCTTGAAGCAGTTCTTC